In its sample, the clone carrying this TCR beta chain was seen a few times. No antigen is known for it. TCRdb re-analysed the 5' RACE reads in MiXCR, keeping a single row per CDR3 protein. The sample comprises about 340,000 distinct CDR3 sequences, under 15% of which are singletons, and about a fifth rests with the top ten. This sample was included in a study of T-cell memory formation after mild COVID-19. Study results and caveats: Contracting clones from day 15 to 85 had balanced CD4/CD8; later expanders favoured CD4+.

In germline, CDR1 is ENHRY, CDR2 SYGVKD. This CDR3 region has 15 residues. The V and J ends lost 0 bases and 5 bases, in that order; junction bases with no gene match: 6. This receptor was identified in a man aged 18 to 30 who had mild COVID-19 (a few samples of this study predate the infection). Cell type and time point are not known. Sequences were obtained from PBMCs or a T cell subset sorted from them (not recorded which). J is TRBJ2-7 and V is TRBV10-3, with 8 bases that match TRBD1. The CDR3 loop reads CAISESGRGHHEQYV. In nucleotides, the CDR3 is TGTGCCATCAGTGAGTCCGGCAGGGGGCATCACGAGCAGTACGTC.